A selection of T cell receptor beta chains follows, all from one sample in a study of regulatory T cells in long-lasting Graves disease. TCRdb passed the multiplex PCR reads through MiXCR, listing each CDR3 protein once. The sample includes about 430,000 distinct CDR3 sequences, 21% of them seen just once. Sequencing was performed on peripheral blood mononuclear cells (PBMCs), taken when the disease was refractory, from a patient treated with antithyroid drugs. These receptors all come from a female donor with Graves disease. CDR3s include the opening cysteine and the closing phenylalanine or tryptophan. Each record gives: clone size, D gene, V gene, J gene, CDR3 DNA, CDR3 protein. The D gene is left open where the match is weak. Clone sizes are given selectively: once, few, many, or a class where the clone is expanded.

>many|NA|TRBV7-8|TRBJ1-5
TGTGCCAGCAGCACCCAAGGGACCTCGAGCAATCAGCCCCAGCATTTT
CASSTQGTSSNQPQHF
>NA|TRBD1|TRBV4-1|TRBJ1-1
TGCGCCAGCAGCCATGGGACAGCCTTGAACACTGAAGCTTTCTTT
CASSHGTALNTEAFF
>many|TRBD1|TRBV12-3/TRBV12-4|TRBJ2-6
TGTGCCAGCAGCCCAACAGGGGTTTCTGGGGCCAACGTCCTGACTTTC
CASSPTGVSGANVLTF
>many|TRBD2|TRBV27|TRBJ2-7
TGTGCCAGCAGCCCTCGAACCGGGACTAGCGGACCCTACGAGCAGTACTTC
CASSPRTGTSGPYEQYF
>many|NA|TRBV2|TRBJ2-7
TGTGCCAGCAAGGGCGGGCTTTACGAGCAGTACTTC
CASKGGLYEQYF
>NA|NA|TRBV7-9|TRBJ2-1
TGTGCCAGCAGCTTAGGGTCGGCCAGGGGCAATGAGCAGTTCTTC
CASSLGSARGNEQFF
>NA|NA|TRBV10-3|TRBJ1-6
TGTGCCATCAGTGGAGCAGGGGAGCGTAATTCACCCCTCCACTTT
CAISGAGERNSPLHF
>many|NA|TRBV2|TRBJ1-2
TGTGCCAGCAGTCTCGGGGGGCAGGGTGGCTACACCTTC
CASSLGGQGGYTF
>few|NA|TRBV30|TRBJ2-5
TGTGCCTGGAGTAGTGAGGCCTGGGAGACCCAGTACTTC
CAWSSEAWETQYF
>NA|TRBD2|TRBV2|TRBJ2-3
TGTGCCAGCAGTTGGACTAGCCGAGATACGCAGTATTTT
CASSWTSRDTQYF
>NA|NA|TRBV6-5|TRBJ1-6
TGTGCCAGCAGTTACTCGGAGGTTCTGGGATCACCCCTCCACTTT
CASSYSEVLGSPLHF
>many|TRBD2|TRBV3-1|TRBJ2-7
TGTGCCAGCAGCCAAGATGCCGGGACTAGCAGCTACGAGCAGTACTTC
CASSQDAGTSSYEQYF
>many|NA|TRBV20-1|TRBJ1-5
TGCAGTGCGCTACCTGTATATAGCAATCAGCCCCAGCATTTT
CSALPVYSNQPQHF
>NA|NA|TRBV25-1|TRBJ2-1
TGTGCCAGCAGTGAATTCACTAGCCAGCTTGAGGATGAGCAGTTCTTC
CASSEFTSQLEDEQFF
>NA|TRBD2|TRBV20-1|TRBJ2-3
TGCAGTGCTTCCCCCCGACTAGCGGGAACGTGGGATACGCAGTATTTT
CSASPRLAGTWDTQYF
>NA|NA|TRBV9|TRBJ2-7
TGTGTCAGCAGCCCAGGGGGGGGGAGGGCCAACGAGCAGTACTTC
CVSSPGGGRANEQYF
>few|TRBD2|TRBV28|TRBJ2-5
TGTGCCAGCAGTTTTGTGGGACTAGCGGGAGAGGGATCAGAGACCCAGCACTTC
CASSFVGLAGEGSETQHF
>NA|TRBD2|TRBV27|TRBJ2-7
TGTGCCAGCAGTTGGGGCGGGGGGTACGAGCAGTACTTC
CASSWGGGYEQYF
>many|NA|TRBV20-1|TRBJ1-5
TGCAGTGCTAGCGGGGGGACTGGCAATCAGCCCCAGCATTTT
CSASGGTGNQPQHF
>many|NA|TRBV28|TRBJ2-5
TGTGCCAGCAGTCTACAGGGTATCTCAGAGACCCAGTACTTC
CASSLQGISETQYF
>many|NA|TRBV5-1|TRBJ2-7
TGCGCCAGCCGCGCCGGGCCCAACCAAAGGCAGCAGTACTTC
CASRAGPNQRQQYF
>few|NA|TRBV7-3|TRBJ2-7
TGTGCCAGCAGCTCAAGGGCCGCAGAAACCTACGAGCAGTACTTC
CASSSRAAETYEQYF
>NA|NA|TRBV4-1|TRBJ1-1
TGCGCCAGCAGCCAAAACCCGCCTTACACTGAAGCTTTCTTT
CASSQNPPYTEAFF
>many|NA|TRBV29-1|TRBJ2-5
TGCAGCGTTGAGATGGAGACCCAGTACTTC
CSVEMETQYF
>many|TRBD1|TRBV2|TRBJ2-5
TGTGCCAGCAGACCGGGACAGGGAGGGGAGACCCAGTACTTC
CASRPGQGGETQYF
>many|NA|TRBV4-1|TRBJ1-4
TGCGCCAGCAGCCAAGCCGGGCGAACTAATGAAAAACTGTTTTTT
CASSQAGRTNEKLFF
>many|NA|TRBV7-9|TRBJ2-7
TGTGCCAGCAGCCCTGGTAGTGCAGCTTCCTACGAGCAGTACTTC
CASSPGSAASYEQYF
>many|TRBD2|TRBV2|TRBJ2-7
TGTGCCAGCAGTGAACCCAAGTCCCCCGGGACTAGCATGGCGTACGAGCAGTACTTC
CASSEPKSPGTSMAYEQYF
>many|NA|TRBV15|TRBJ2-5
TGTGCCACCAGCAGAGGACACTATCAAGAGACCCAGTACTTC
CATSRGHYQETQYF
>many|NA|TRBV2|TRBJ2-5
TGTGCCAGCAGACTAGGGGGAGAGACCCAGTACTTC
CASRLGGETQYF
>many|NA|TRBV7-9|TRBJ1-2
TGTGCCAGCATCGACTTAAGAGCTAACTATGGCTACACCTTC
CASIDLRANYGYTF
>NA|TRBD1|TRBV5-5|TRBJ1-4
TGTGCCAGCAGCACGGGACAGGGGGAAAAACTGTTTTTT
CASSTGQGEKLFF
>NA|NA|TRBV19|TRBJ1-1
TGTGCCAGTAGTATAGTGGGTAGAGGTCCGAACACTGAAGCTTTCTTT
CASSIVGRGPNTEAFF
>NA|NA|TRBV4-1|TRBJ2-2
TGCGCCAGCAGCACTCGGCTCCGGAGAACGAACACCGGGGAGCTGTTTTTT
CASSTRLRRTNTGELFF
>many|NA|TRBV30|TRBJ1-1
TGTGCCTGGAGCGGAGAGGGCACTGAAGCTTTCTTT
CAWSGEGTEAFF
>many|TRBD2|TRBV4-2|TRBJ2-5
TGTGCCAGCAGCCCTCTAGCGGGAGAGGGACTTCAAGAGACCCAGTACTTC
CASSPLAGEGLQETQYF